Listed below are T cell receptor beta chains from one sample, sequenced in a study of CD8 T cells in ankylosing spondylitis. MiXCR, applied by TCRdb to the 5' RACE reads, yields one record per CDR3 protein. This table has around 770,000 distinct CDR3 sequences, 10% to 15% appearing once. Sample: blood, either unsorted or a sorted T cell fraction (not recorded which). These receptor sequences come from a male donor with ankylosing spondylitis. Both conserved end residues are part of each CDR3. The order of the fields is CDR3 length, J gene, V gene, clone size, D gene, CDR3 DNA, CDR3 protein. D genes are given only for firm matches. The listing skips clone size in some rows; elsewhere it reads once, few, many or a size class.

>11|TRBJ2-1|TRBV5-1|many|.
TGCGCCAGCGCAACGGAAGATGAGCAGTTCTTC
CASATEDEQFF
>15|TRBJ1-2|TRBV10-3|few|TRBD1
TGTGCCATCAGTGACTTGACAGGGACGGACTATGGCTACACCTTC
CAISDLTGTDYGYTF
>14|TRBJ1-6|TRBV20-1|.|.
TGCAGTGCTAGAGTCCTAGGCAATAATTCACCCCTCCACTTT
CSARVLGNNSPLHF
>15|TRBJ1-2|TRBV18|few|.
TGTGCCAGCTCACCCTCGACTCTCTCTAACTATGGCTACACCTTC
CASSPSTLSNYGYTF
>14|TRBJ2-7|TRBV25-1|few|.
TGTGCCAGCAGTGAGGAGGTTATCTCCTACGAGCAGTACTTC
CASSEEVISYEQYF
>14|TRBJ1-6|TRBV3-1|.|.
TGTGCCAGCAGCCAGGTTCCCCCCGATTCACCCCTCCACTTT
CASSQVPPDSPLHF
>16|TRBJ2-1|TRBV5-1|many|.
TGCGCCAGCAGCTTGGGGGGCCGGGGCGCCTACAATGAGCAGTTCTTC
CASSLGGRGAYNEQFF
>13|TRBJ2-5|TRBV7-9|many|.
TGTGCCAGCAGATACCGGGGCCAAGAGACCCAGTACTTC
CASRYRGQETQYF
>13|TRBJ1-1|TRBV20-1|few|.
TGCAGTGCTAGAGACGACCGGAACACTGAAGCTTTCTTT
CSARDDRNTEAFF
>16|TRBJ2-7|TRBV4-3|few|.
TGCGCCAGCAGCCAAGCCTGGACCGAACCCTCCTACGAGCAGTACTTC
CASSQAWTEPSYEQYF
>16|TRBJ2-7|TRBV10-2|few|TRBD2
TGCGCCAGCAGGGAGGGACTAGCGGGATCACACTACGAGCAGTACTTC
CASREGLAGSHYEQYF
>17|TRBJ2-1|TRBV7-6|.|.
TGTGCCAGCAGACCCTTTTTAGACCTGAGCTCCTACAATGAGCAGTTCTTC
CASRPFLDLSSYNEQFF
>12|TRBJ1-2|TRBV29-1|many|.
TGCAGCGTTGTCGCGGGTGACTATGGCTACACCTTC
CSVVAGDYGYTF
>17|TRBJ2-1|TRBV11-2|few|.
TGTGCCAGCAGCTGGACCGGACTCCAAACCCCCTACAATGAGCAGTTCTTC
CASSWTGLQTPYNEQFF
>16|TRBJ1-1|TRBV2|.|TRBD1
TGTGCCAGCAAGAAGGACAGGGTAAATTGGAACACTGAAGCTTTCTTT
CASKKDRVNWNTEAFF
>15|TRBJ2-5|TRBV7-6|.|TRBD2
TGTGCCAGCAGCTTAGAGGCGGGACTAGCGGGAGGCAATTACTTC
CASSLEAGLAGGNYF
>14|TRBJ2-1|TRBV11-2|many|.
TGTGCCATTAAGGGGGGGAGCTCCTACAATGAGCAGTTCTTC
CAIKGGSSYNEQFF
>13|TRBJ1-2|TRBV20-1|few|.
TGCAGTGCTAGGTCCCAGGGATCCTCTGGCTACACCTTC
CSARSQGSSGYTF
>14|TRBJ1-2|TRBV4-3|.|.
TGCGCCAGCAGCCGGATGGAGGGGGACTATGGCTACACCTTC
CASSRMEGDYGYTF
>13|TRBJ1-3|TRBV7-7|.|.
TGTGCTAGCAGTGGGATCTCTGGAAACACCATATATTTT
CASSGISGNTIYF
>14|TRBJ1-1|TRBV18|.|TRBD1
TGTGCCAGCTCACGTGGCAGGGGGTACACTGAAGCTTTCTTT
CASSRGRGYTEAFF
>14|TRBJ2-5|TRBV6-1|few|TRBD2
TGTGCCAGCAGGGATAGCGGGGGGGTAGAGACCCAGTACTTC
CASRDSGGVETQYF
>16|TRBJ2-1|TRBV12-3/TRBV12-4|many|.
TGTGCCAGCAGTTTCTCCCACCTGGGGCCCTACAATGAGCAGTTCTTC
CASSFSHLGPYNEQFF
>11|TRBJ2-2|TRBV5-6|few|.
TGTGCCAGCAGCTTGTACGGGGAGCTGTTTTTT
CASSLYGELFF
>14|TRBJ1-1|TRBV12-3/TRBV12-4|many|.
TGTGCCAGCAGCCGAAGAACCCAGAACACTGAAGCTTTCTTT
CASSRRTQNTEAFF